This TCR beta chain was documented in a study of TIL therapy for anti-PD-1-resistant metastatic lung cancer. Turning to the study itself: Patients had a median age of almost 55 years (range roughly 35-80). Tumors carried a median about 1.4 non-synonymous mutations per megabase. Study-level findings and limits: The cohort had more treatment-naive, never-smoker and oncogene-addicted patients than typical.

The immunoSEQ assay was v3. Survey-level samples got 1.5 million to 2 million read pairs; deep-level samples got about 5-6 million. Profiled with immunoSEQ multiplex PCR; TCRdb holds only in-frame clones, not every one. The repertoire holds nearly 15,000 clones, with about 82% as singletons. This clone was counted between two and nine times. What it binds is unknown. Germline CDR1 reads SEHNR; CDR2 reads FQNEAQ (reference sequence). This CDR3 spans 14 amino acids. Trimming left V 6 bases short and J 4 bases short, with 10 bases between. Sample time point: pre-treatment sample, taken before nivolumab and TIL therapy.

The TCR was taken from a person aged 25 to 80 with non-small cell lung cancer. Sequencing was performed on blood, taken at baseline. V is TRBV7-9 and J is TRBJ2-6; no clear D gene. The CDR3 DNA is TGTGCCAGCAGTAGAGTCGAAGGGGCCAACGTCCTGACTTTC. Amino acid sequence: CASSRVEGANVLTF.